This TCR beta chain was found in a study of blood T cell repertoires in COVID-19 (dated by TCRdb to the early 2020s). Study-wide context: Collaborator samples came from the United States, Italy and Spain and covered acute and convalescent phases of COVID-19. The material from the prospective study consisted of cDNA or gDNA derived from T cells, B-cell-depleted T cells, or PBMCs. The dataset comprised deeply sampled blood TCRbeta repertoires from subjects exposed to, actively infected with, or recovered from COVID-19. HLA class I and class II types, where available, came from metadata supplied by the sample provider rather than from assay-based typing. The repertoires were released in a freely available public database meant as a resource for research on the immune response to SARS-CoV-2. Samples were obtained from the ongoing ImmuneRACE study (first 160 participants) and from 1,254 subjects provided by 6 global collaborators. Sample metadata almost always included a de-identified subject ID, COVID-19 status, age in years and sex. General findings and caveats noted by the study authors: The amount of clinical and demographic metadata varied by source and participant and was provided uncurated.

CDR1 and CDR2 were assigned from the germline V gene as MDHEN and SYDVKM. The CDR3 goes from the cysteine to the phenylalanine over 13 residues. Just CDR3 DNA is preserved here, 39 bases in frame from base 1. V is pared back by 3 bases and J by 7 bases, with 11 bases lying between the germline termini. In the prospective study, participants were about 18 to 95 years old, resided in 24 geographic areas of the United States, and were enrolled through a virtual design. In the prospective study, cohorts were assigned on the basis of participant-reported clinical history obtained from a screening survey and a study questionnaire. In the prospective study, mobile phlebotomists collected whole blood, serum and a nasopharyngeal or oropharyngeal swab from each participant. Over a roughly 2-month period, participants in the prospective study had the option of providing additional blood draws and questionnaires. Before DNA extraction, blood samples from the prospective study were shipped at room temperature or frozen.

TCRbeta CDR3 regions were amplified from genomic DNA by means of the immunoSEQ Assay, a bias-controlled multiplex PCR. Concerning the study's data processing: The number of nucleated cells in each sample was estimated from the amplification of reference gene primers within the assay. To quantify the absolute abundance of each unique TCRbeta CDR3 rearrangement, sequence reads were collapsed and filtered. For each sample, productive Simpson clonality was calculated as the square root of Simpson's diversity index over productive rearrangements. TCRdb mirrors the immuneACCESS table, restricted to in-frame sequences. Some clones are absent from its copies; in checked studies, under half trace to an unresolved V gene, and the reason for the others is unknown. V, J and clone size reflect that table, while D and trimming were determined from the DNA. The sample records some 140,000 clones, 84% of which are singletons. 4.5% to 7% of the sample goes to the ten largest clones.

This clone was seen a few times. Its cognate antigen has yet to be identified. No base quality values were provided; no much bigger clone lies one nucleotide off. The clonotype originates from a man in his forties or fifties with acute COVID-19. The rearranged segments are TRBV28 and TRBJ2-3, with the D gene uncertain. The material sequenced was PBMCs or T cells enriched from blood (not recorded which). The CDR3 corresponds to CASSLRDFNTQYF. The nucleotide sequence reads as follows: TGTGCCAGCAGTTTGCGAGATTTTAATACGCAGTATTTT.